These 3 T cell receptor beta chains were sequenced from one sample in a study of T-cell memory formation after mild COVID-19. TCRdb reprocessed the 5' RACE reads with MiXCR, giving one entry per CDR3 protein. The sample comprises roughly 580,000 distinct CDR3 sequences, 15% to 20% of which are singletons, and more than 10% rests with the top ten. Material: PBMCs or a T cell subset sorted from them (not recorded which). These receptors all come from an adult woman who had mild COVID-19 (a few samples of this study predate the infection). Cell type and time point are not known.

The chain couples TRBV4-3 to TRBJ2-7; D perhaps matches TRBD2 (5 bases). The CDR3 runs to 15 residues. Trimming took 1 base from V and 3 from J, leaving 13 bases between them. CDR1 LGHNA and CDR2 YSLEER come from the germline V gene. The CDR3 is CASSQGRAGLYEQYF. DNA for the CDR3: TGCGCCAGCAGCCAAGGCCGGGCGGGCCTCTACGAGCAGTACTTC.

The rearrangement uses TRBV12-3 or TRBV12-4 and TRBJ1-3; D call uncertain. The CDR3 sequence is 13 residues long. V was trimmed by 2 bases and J by 4 bases, leaving 6 bases between them. This chain's CDR3 is CASSLNLGNTIYF. The CDR3 DNA is TGTGCCAGCAGTTTAAACCTAGGAAACACCATATATTTT.

Here the CDR3 reads CASSPESGPGELFF. The CDR3 DNA reads TGCGCCAGCAGCCCCGAATCGGGCCCCGGGGAGCTGTTTTTT. The chain couples TRBV5-1 to TRBJ2-2; D uncertain. This CDR3 is built from 14 residues. Trimming took 4 bases from V and 6 from J, leaving 13 bases between them. Per germline, CDR1 SGHRS and CDR2 YFSETQ. The whole variable domain, remainder taken from reference TRBV5-1 and TRBJ2-2, is KAGVTQTPRYLIKTRGQQVTLSCSPISGHRSVSWYQQTPGQGLQFLFEYFSETQRNKGNFPGRFSGRQFSNSRSEMNVSTLELGDSALYLCASSPESGPGELFFGEGSRLTVL.